A selection of T cell receptor beta chains follows, all from one sample in a study of regulatory T cells in long-lasting Graves disease. One entry per CDR3 protein, called by TCRdb with MiXCR from the multiplex PCR reads. Of about 400,000 distinct CDR3 sequences in the sample, about 15% were seen once. This same sample was also taken into another study, of T cells in Graves' hyperthyroidism and ophthalmopathy.

This material consisted of peripheral blood mononuclear cells (PBMCs), taken at new diagnosis, from a patient treated with antithyroid drugs. The receptors derive from a woman between 40 and 50 years old with Graves disease. CDR3s include the opening cysteine and the closing phenylalanine or tryptophan. A D gene is named only where the DNA matches it firmly. Clone size is not always given. Where it is, it says once, few, many or a class for expanded clones.

J gene | clone size | D gene | V gene | CDR3 DNA | CDR3 protein
TRBJ1-2 | - | TRBD1 | TRBV12-3/TRBV12-4 | TGTGCCAGCAGTTTGGGACAGCAAACTCAAAACTATGGCTACACCTTC | CASSLGQQTQNYGYTF
TRBJ2-5 | many | - | TRBV19 | TGTGCCAGTAGTCGTTGGGGGCGGGTAGAGACCCAGTACTTC | CASSRWGRVETQYF
TRBJ2-7 | many | - | TRBV27 | TGTGCCAGCAGTTTAGTCCCAGGGGTTAGCTCCTACGAGCAGTACTTC | CASSLVPGVSSYEQYF
TRBJ1-1 | few | - | TRBV7-9 | TGTGCCAGCAGCCCCCGGAACAGTCGGGTGAACACTGAAGCTTCCTTT | CASSPRNSRVNTEASF
TRBJ2-1 | few | - | TRBV24-1 | TGTGCCACCAGTGATGTAGGCCCGGGGCTTACCTACAATGAGCAGTTCTTC | CATSDVGPGLTYNEQFF
TRBJ1-4 | - | TRBD1 | TRBV12-3/TRBV12-4 | TGTGCCAGCAGTGAAAGACAGGGGGCGGATGAAAAACTGTTTTTT | CASSERQGADEKLFF
TRBJ1-1 | many | - | TRBV28 | TGTGCCAGCAGTTTTTATCCTGTTGGTAGCACTGAAGCTTTCTTT | CASSFYPVGSTEAFF
TRBJ2-5 | many | TRBD2 | TRBV2 | TGTGCCAGCAGGGGGCGATGGACTAGCGGGAGGTCTGAGACCCAGTACTTC | CASRGRWTSGRSETQYF
TRBJ1-4 | many | - | TRBV7-2 | TGTGCCAGCAGCTTAGTCTCGCCAGGGAAACTGTTTTTT | CASSLVSPGKLFF
TRBJ2-7 | few | - | TRBV20-1 | TGCAGTGCCATTCGGGAATCCTACGAGCAGTACTTC | CSAIRESYEQYF
TRBJ1-4 | - | TRBD1 | TRBV18 | TGTGCCAGCTCACCACGACAGGGGGGTACTAATGAAAAACTGTTTTTT | CASSPRQGGTNEKLFF
TRBJ2-2 | many | TRBD2 | TRBV3-1 | TGTGCCAGCAGCCAGGGACTAGCGGGCCCCGGGGAGCTGTTTTTT | CASSQGLAGPGELFF
TRBJ2-1 | - | - | TRBV5-1 | TGCGCCAGCAGCTACCAAACCCCAACAGTGGGTGGGAGGCATGAGCAGTTCTTC | CASSYQTPTVGGRHEQFF
TRBJ1-5 | many | TRBD1 | TRBV5-1 | TGCGCCAGCAGCCTGACAGGGATGATGGATCAGCCCCAGCATTTT | CASSLTGMMDQPQHF
TRBJ2-1 | - | TRBD2 | TRBV18 | TGTGCCAGCTCACCACCGTCAGCGGGAGTGTCCTACAATGAGCAGTTCTTC | CASSPPSAGVSYNEQFF
TRBJ1-5 | many | TRBD1 | TRBV2 | TGTGCCAGCAGTACAGGGGCACGTCAGCCCCAGCATTTT | CASSTGARQPQHF
TRBJ2-7 | few | - | TRBV7-9 | TGTGCCAGCAGCTTACCCCGGGGCTTCGGCTACGAGCAGTACTTC | CASSLPRGFGYEQYF
TRBJ1-2 | - | - | TRBV2 | TGTGCCAGTAGGGTAGTTAGTGGCTACACCTTC | CASRVVSGYTF
TRBJ1-1 | many | TRBD1 | TRBV6-1 | TGTGCCAGCAGTGAAACCGGGACAGGGGGCCTGGACACTGAAGCTTTCTTT | CASSETGTGGLDTEAFF
TRBJ2-1 | many | TRBD1 | TRBV14 | TGTGCCAGCAGCCAAGATCCTCGCAGGACAGGGGGCAATGAGCAGTTCTTC | CASSQDPRRTGGNEQFF
TRBJ2-1 | many | - | TRBV6-2/TRBV6-3 | TGTGCCAGCAGTTACGGAGGACCCAGCTACAATGAGCAGTTCTTC | CASSYGGPSYNEQFF
TRBJ2-2 | many | - | TRBV12-3/TRBV12-4 | TGTGCCAGCAGTTTACTGGGGATCCGTTCCAGGAACACCGGGGAGCTGTTTTTT | CASSLLGIRSRNTGELFF
TRBJ2-7 | - | - | TRBV4-3 | TGCGCCAGCAGCCAAGATGAAGGGACCCTCTACGAGCAGTACTTC | CASSQDEGTLYEQYF
TRBJ2-1 | - | TRBD1 | TRBV7-2 | TGTGCCAGCAGCTCGGCACAGGGGCTCTACAATGAGCAGTTCTTC | CASSSAQGLYNEQFF
TRBJ1-2 | few | TRBD1 | TRBV25-1 | TGTGCCAGCAGTGAATATGGGACAGGGGGCGGCGGCTACACCTTC | CASSEYGTGGGGYTF
TRBJ2-2 | many | - | TRBV11-2 | TGTGCCAGCAGCCTAGGGGGGGGAGGGTCAAACACCGGGGAGCTGTTTTTT | CASSLGGGGSNTGELFF
TRBJ2-2 | many | - | TRBV2 | TGTGCCAGCAGGGGCGCTGGGGGAAGGGCCGGGGAGCTGTTTTTT | CASRGAGGRAGELFF
TRBJ2-5 | many | - | TRBV28 | TGTGCCAGCAGTTTACGTCAGGCTCGACAAGAGACCCAGTACTTC | CASSLRQARQETQYF
TRBJ1-2 | few | TRBD1 | TRBV20-1 | TGCAGTGCTGACAGGGGCCCACCTTATGGCTACACCTTC | CSADRGPPYGYTF
TRBJ1-6 | many | - | TRBV7-2 | TGTGCCAGCAGCCCCGGCCTCGGTTTGGATTCACCCCTCCACTTT | CASSPGLGLDSPLHF
TRBJ1-3 | - | - | TRBV5-1 | TGTGCCAGCTCCTTGGACACCAATGGAAACACCATATATTTT | CASSLDTNGNTIYF
TRBJ2-7 | many | - | TRBV7-6 | TGTGCCAGCAGCTTAAATTCTGACTACGAGCAGTACTTC | CASSLNSDYEQYF
TRBJ2-7 | many | - | TRBV28 | TGTGCCAGCAGTTCCCGTCGGCGCGTTCGGCAGTACTTC | CASSSRRRVRQYF
TRBJ2-7 | many | - | TRBV7-9 | TGTGCCAGCAGCGTGGGGCCCCGACAGGACCTGCAGTACTTC | CASSVGPRQDLQYF
TRBJ1-5 | few | - | TRBV19 | TGTGCCAGTAGTATAGTCTCCACAGGCTATCAGCCCCAGCATTTT | CASSIVSTGYQPQHF
TRBJ2-7 | few | TRBD2 | TRBV9 | TGTGCCAGCAGCGTTTCAACTAGCGGGAGGGACGAGCAGTACTTC | CASSVSTSGRDEQYF
TRBJ2-2 | many | - | TRBV7-8 | TGTGCCAGCAGCTTAGTCCTCACTACCGGGGAGCTGTTTTTT | CASSLVLTTGELFF
TRBJ2-7 | many | TRBD1 | TRBV6-5 | TGTGCCAGCAGTTCTCACAGGGGGGTGGGCTACGAGCAGTACTTC | CASSSHRGVGYEQYF
TRBJ2-1 | - | TRBD2 | TRBV19 | TGTGCCAGTAGTACACCCCCAAGCGGGAGGCTCTACAATGAGCAGTTCTTC | CASSTPPSGRLYNEQFF
TRBJ1-6 | many | - | TRBV2 | TGTGCCAGCAGTGAAGCGGCAAACTATAATTCACCCCTCCACTTT | CASSEAANYNSPLHF
TRBJ2-2 | few | - | TRBV5-5 | TGTGCCAGCAGCTTGATGGGAGAGCCCGGGGAGCTGTTTTTT | CASSLMGEPGELFF
TRBJ1-2 | - | - | TRBV12-5 | TGTGCTAGTGGTTCCGGGACTGGCTACACCTTC | CASGSGTGYTF
TRBJ2-1 | - | - | TRBV28 | TGTGCCAGCAGACTTCAGGGGGGAGGTGAGCAGTTCTTC | CASRLQGGGEQFF
TRBJ2-1 | many | - | TRBV11-2 | TGTGCCAGCAGCTCGATAGGAGACCCTAAGGGGTTGAATGAGCAGTTCTTC | CASSSIGDPKGLNEQFF
TRBJ1-1 | many | - | TRBV28 | TGTGCCAGCAGTTTATACAGATCCGAAGCTTTCTTT | CASSLYRSEAFF
TRBJ1-1 | - | - | TRBV29-1 | TGCAGCATTGCCGGGGGTCTGAACACTGAAGCTTTCTTT | CSIAGGLNTEAFF
TRBJ2-3 | few | - | TRBV11-2 | TGTGCCAGCAGCTTCAGGACCACAGATACGCAGTATTTT | CASSFRTTDTQYF
TRBJ2-7 | many | TRBD1 | TRBV5-1 | TGCGCCAGCAGCACCTCCGGGACAGGGGCCGAGCAGTACTTC | CASSTSGTGAEQYF
TRBJ2-5 | many | - | TRBV2 | TGTGCCACAGGCCGGGGGACAGACCTTGTGGAGACCCAGTACTTC | CATGRGTDLVETQYF
TRBJ2-1 | - | - | TRBV7-7 | TGTGCTAGCAGCCCAGGGGACGGACACTACAATGAGCAGTTCTTC | CASSPGDGHYNEQFF
TRBJ2-5 | many | - | TRBV7-8 | TGTGCCAGCAGCTTAGCGACGGGACTGGAGACCCAGTACTTC | CASSLATGLETQYF
TRBJ1-5 | many | - | TRBV5-5 | TGTGCCAGCAGCTTGGTGGCGACCCAACGTCAGCCCCAGCATTTT | CASSLVATQRQPQHF
TRBJ1-1 | few | - | TRBV9 | TGTGCCAGCAGCGAAGGGACGGTGAACACTGAAGCTTTCTTT | CASSEGTVNTEAFF